These 4 T cell receptor beta chains share one sample of origin, sequenced in a study of shared clonotypes between healthy human individuals. Repertoires were generated with immunoSEQ multiplex PCR, while TCRdb's copy carries only in-frame clones and drops some. This sample has about 2 million clones, with approximately 95% found just once. The sequenced sample was naive CD4+ T cells sorted from blood. Described subset: CD45RA+ positively selected. The source of these receptors is a man aged 18 to 30 in good health.

V usage is TRBV2 and J usage is TRBJ2-1; TRBD2 agrees at 12 bases. J lost 8 bases, V lost 1 base, and 3 bases had no gene match. Germline CDR1 and CDR2: SNHLY and FYNNEI. The CDR3 covers 15 residues. As DNA, the CDR3 is TGTGCCAGCAGTGAAGAGACTAGCGGGGGACATGAGCAGTTCTTC. This encodes CASSEETSGGHEQFF.

V usage is TRBV11-3 and J usage is TRBJ2-1; D might be TRBD1 (6 bases). The germline V gene encodes CDR1 SGHNT and CDR2 YENEEA. The CDR3 is made up of 12 amino acids. Trimming stripped 2 bases from V and 8 bases from J, with 7 bases between. This CDR3 is CASSLWTDEQFF. In nucleotides, the CDR3 is TGTGCCAGCAGCTTATGGACAGATGAGCAGTTCTTC. The complete variable domain, with remaining parts taken from reference TRBV11-3 and TRBJ2-1, reads EAGVVQSPRYKIIEKKQPVAFWCNPISGHNTLYWYLQNLGQGPELLIRYENEEAVDDSQLPKDRFSAERLKGVDSTLKIQPAELGDSAVYLCASSLWTDEQFFGPGTRLTVL.

On this clone itself: Mismatch with germline at one junction end may stem from a read error. The chain combines TRBV9 with TRBJ2-7; D gene unclear. Germline values: CDR1 SGDLS, CDR2 YYNGEE. This CDR3 comprises 15 residues. The CDR3 protein is CASSVEPTFLPLQHF. As DNA, the CDR3 is TGTGCCAGCAGCGTAGAGCCCACTTTCCTCCCCTTGCAGCACTTC.

The chain combines TRBV15 with TRBJ1-1; the D gene is possibly TRBD1 (5 bases). This CDR3 is built from 17 residues. Germline V gene data show CDR1 as LNHNV and CDR2 as YYDKDF (reference sequence). The V end lost 0 bases, the J end lost 0 bases, and 14 bases lay between the germline ends. The CDR3 DNA is TGTGCCACCAGCAGAGATCCCCTCCTGACAGTGAACACTGAAGCTTTCTTT. The encoded protein is CATSRDPLLTVNTEAFF.